This is a list of T cell receptor beta chains from one sample in a study of blood T cell repertoires in COVID-19. Measured with immunoSEQ multiplex PCR; TCRdb has only the in-frame clones, and not every one. Of 200,000 to 250,000 clones listed, 84% were seen once; the top ten hold about 13%. The sample taken for sequencing was peripheral blood. The receptor set was obtained from a human donor in a cohort sampled during active COVID-19. Both conserved end residues are part of each CDR3. D genes are given only for firm matches. Only part of the rows carry a size: once, few, many, or a class if the clone is expanded.

>TRBV7-9|NA|14|TRBJ1-1|NA
TGTGCCAGCAGCCTAAGGGCGGGGGACACTGAAGCTTTCTTT
CASSLRAGDTEAFF
>TRBV10-2|TRBD2|17|TRBJ2-2|NA
TGCGCCAGCAGTGAGTCCTGGACTAGACTCGTTAATGGGGAGCTGTTTTTT
CASSESWTRLVNGELFF
>TRBV19|NA|14|TRBJ1-2|once
TGTGCCAGTACTACAGGATCACTTAACTATGGCTACACCTTC
CASTTGSLNYGYTF
>TRBV10-1|TRBD2|14|TRBJ2-7|NA
TGCGCCAGCAGTGATGCGGGAGAACCCTACGAGCAGTACTTC
CASSDAGEPYEQYF
>TRBV5-6|NA|15|TRBJ1-4|once
TGTGCCAGCAGCTCCCTAGGGGTAACTAATGAAAAACTGTTTTTT
CASSSLGVTNEKLFF
>TRBV5-1|TRBD2|17|TRBJ2-1|NA
TGCGCCAGCAGCAAGGGACTAGCGGGTAGCTCCTACAATGAGCAGTTCTTC
CASSKGLAGSSYNEQFF
>TRBV28|TRBD2|15|TRBJ2-3|NA
TGTGCCAGCAGTAAAGGGACTAGCAGTACAGATACGCAGTATTTT
CASSKGTSSTDTQYF
>TRBV29-1|NA|15|TRBJ1-2|NA
TGCAGCGTTGAAAGCCTTCGGACAACGGAAGATGGCTACACCTTC
CSVESLRTTEDGYTF
>TRBV28|NA|14|TRBJ1-4|NA
TGTGCCAGCGGGGAAGGGGGGGATAATGAAAAACTGTTTTTT
CASGEGGDNEKLFF
>TRBV28|NA|15|TRBJ1-5|NA
TGTGCCAGCAGTCCCTCAGACAGGCTCAATCAGCCCCAGCATTTT
CASSPSDRLNQPQHF
>TRBV28|TRBD2|18|TRBJ2-3|NA
TGTGCCAGCAGTTTACGTCTAGCGGGAGGGATAAAGGGAGATACGCAGTATTTT
CASSLRLAGGIKGDTQYF
>TRBV28|TRBD1|14|TRBJ1-2|NA
TGTGCCAGCAGTTTATACGGGACAGTAAATGGCTACACCTTC
CASSLYGTVNGYTF
>TRBV24-1|TRBD2|15|TRBJ2-3|NA
TGTGCCACCAGTGATTCGACTAGCGGCCGAAATACGCAGTATTTT
CATSDSTSGRNTQYF
>TRBV28|NA|15|TRBJ2-5|NA
TGTGCCAGCAGTTTTCCCAGGGAAGGCCAAGAGACCCAGTACTTC
CASSFPREGQETQYF
>TRBV5-1|NA|13|TRBJ1-4|NA
TGCGCCAGCAGCCCCGGGGGGAATGAAAAACTGTTTTTT
CASSPGGNEKLFF
>TRBV19|NA|14|TRBJ2-1|NA
TGTGCCAGTAGTATACGGGGGGCTAGGCGTGAGCAGTTCTTC
CASSIRGARREQFF
>TRBV18|NA|14|TRBJ1-1|NA
TGTGCCAGCTCACCGCGGGGATTGAACACTGAAGCTTTCTTT
CASSPRGLNTEAFF
>TRBV24-1|NA|14|TRBJ2-5|NA
TGTGCCACCAGTGATGTCCGGACAATGGAGACCCAGTACTTC
CATSDVRTMETQYF
>TRBV20-1|NA|14|TRBJ2-2|NA
TGCAGTGCTAGTGGGGGGCGCAGCACCGGGGAGCTGTTTTTT
CSASGGRSTGELFF
>TRBV28|TRBD1|12|TRBJ2-7|NA
TGTGCCGCCGGGACAGGGTTTCGCGAGCAGTACTTC
CAAGTGFREQYF